This section outlines one TCR beta chain sequence together with its context. Antigen specificity is unknown. This sample is drawn from a study of OX40 agonist ivuxolimab in advanced cancers. Looking at the study overall: Partial responses were achieved by three patients, one with hepatocellular carcinoma and two with cutaneous melanoma. General observations from the study: Fewer expanded clones were found on average in CD4+ than in CD8+ T cells. Undetermined was the antigen specificity of the expanded peripheral T cells. The 0.1-3.0 mg/kg partial responders had among the lowest clonal expansion.

This table comes from immunoSEQ multiplex PCR, and its TCRdb copy is limited to in-frame clones, with some not included. The repertoire holds some 50,000 clones, with roughly 88% as singletons. Trimming removed 2 bases from V and 5 bases from J; junction bases left unmatched: 0. Germline V lookup: CDR1 KGHSH, CDR2 LQKENI. CDR3 length equals 13 residues. This clonotype was obtained from an adult with an advanced solid tumor such as melanoma, head and neck, liver or kidney cancer. The J gene is TRBJ1-5, the V gene TRBV18; 7 nucleotides line up with TRBD1. Sequencing used CD4+ or CD8+ T cells sorted from blood, obtained in a trial of the OX40 agonist ivuxolimab. DNA for the CDR3: TGTGCCAGCTCACCAGACAGGGATCAGCCCCAGCATTTT. Its protein product is CASSPDRDQPQHF. Full variable domain (remainder filled in from reference TRBV18 and TRBJ1-5): NAGVMQNPRHLVRRRGQEARLRCSPMKGHSHVYWYRQLPEEGLKFMVYLQKENIIDESGMPKERFSAEFPKEGPSILRIQQVVRGDSAAYFCASSPDRDQPQHFGDGTRLSIL.